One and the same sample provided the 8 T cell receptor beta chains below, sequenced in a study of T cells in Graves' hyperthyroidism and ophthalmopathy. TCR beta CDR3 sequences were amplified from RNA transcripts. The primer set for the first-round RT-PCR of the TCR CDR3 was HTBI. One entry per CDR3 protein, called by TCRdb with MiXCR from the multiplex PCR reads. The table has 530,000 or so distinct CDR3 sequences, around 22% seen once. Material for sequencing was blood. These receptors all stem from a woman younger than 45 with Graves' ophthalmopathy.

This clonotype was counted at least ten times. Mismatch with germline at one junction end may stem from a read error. CDR3 sequence reads: CAGSQGAGQPQHF. CDR3 sequence (DNA): TGTGCCGGCAGCCAGGGGGCTGGCCAGCCCCAGCATTTT. This sequence joins TRBV7-3 and TRBJ1-5; 8 nucleotides line up with TRBD1. Germline V gene lookup returns CDR1 SGHTA and CDR2 FQGTGA. The CDR3 loop spans 13 amino acids.

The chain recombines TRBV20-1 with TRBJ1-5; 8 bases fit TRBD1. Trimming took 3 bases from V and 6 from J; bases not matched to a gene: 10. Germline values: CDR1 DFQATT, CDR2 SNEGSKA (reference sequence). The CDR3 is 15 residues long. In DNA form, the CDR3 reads TGCAGTGCTAGGGACCCGACAGGGGAAGCTCAGCCCCAGCATTTT. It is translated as CSARDPTGEAQPQHF.

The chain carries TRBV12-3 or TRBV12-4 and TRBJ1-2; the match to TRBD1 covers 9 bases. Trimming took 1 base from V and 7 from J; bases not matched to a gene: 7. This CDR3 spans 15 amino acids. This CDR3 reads CASSLGATGGTGYTF. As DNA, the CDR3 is TGTGCCAGCAGTTTAGGAGCGACAGGGGGAACTGGCTACACCTTC.

In DNA, the CDR3 is TGTGCCAGCCGCGCCTTAATAATACTGAACGAGCAGTACTTC. It yields the protein CASRALIILNEQYF. The V and J genes are TRBV6-1 and TRBJ2-7; D unclear. Germline loops: CDR1 MNHNS, CDR2 SASEGT. This CDR3 spans 14 amino acids. Deletions cut 8 bases from V and 5 bases from J, with 19 bases between.

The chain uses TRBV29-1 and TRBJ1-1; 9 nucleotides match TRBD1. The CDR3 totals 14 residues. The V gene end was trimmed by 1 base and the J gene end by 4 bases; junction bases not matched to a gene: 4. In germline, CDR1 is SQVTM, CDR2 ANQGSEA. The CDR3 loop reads CSVEVGQGLTEAFF. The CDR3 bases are TGCAGCGTTGAAGTAGGACAGGGGCTCACTGAAGCTTTCTTT.

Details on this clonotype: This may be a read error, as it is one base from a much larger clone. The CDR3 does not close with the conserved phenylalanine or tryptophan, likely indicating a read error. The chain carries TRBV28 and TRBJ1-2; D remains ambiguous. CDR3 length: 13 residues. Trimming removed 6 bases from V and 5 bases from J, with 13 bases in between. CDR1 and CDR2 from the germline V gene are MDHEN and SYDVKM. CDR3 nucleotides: TGTGCCAGCAGCCCCGTGGGGTCGTATGGCTACACCTAC. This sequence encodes CASSPVGSYGYTY.

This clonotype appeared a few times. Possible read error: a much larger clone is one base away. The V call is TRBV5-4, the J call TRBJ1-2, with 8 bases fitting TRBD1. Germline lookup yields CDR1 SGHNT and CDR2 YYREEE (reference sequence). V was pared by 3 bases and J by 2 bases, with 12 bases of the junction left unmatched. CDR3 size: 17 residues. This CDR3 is CASSWTPLDRANYGYTF. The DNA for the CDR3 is TGTGCCAGCAGCTGGACCCCGCTGGACAGGGCCAACTATGGCTACACCTTC.

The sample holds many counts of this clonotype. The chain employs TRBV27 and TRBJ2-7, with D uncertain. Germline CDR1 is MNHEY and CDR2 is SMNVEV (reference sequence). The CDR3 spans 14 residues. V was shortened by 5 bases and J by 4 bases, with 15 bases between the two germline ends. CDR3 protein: CASSQADGPYEQYF. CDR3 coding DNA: TGTGCCAGCAGTCAAGCCGATGGACCGTACGAGCAGTACTTC.